Shown below are 12 T cell receptor beta chains from a single sample sequenced in a study of T cells in women clearing cervical HPV infection. Sequenced by immunoSEQ multiplex PCR; TCRdb stores in-frame clones only, minus some. There are about 33,000 clones in the sample, with 1.7% held by the top ten. Sequencing was done on a sample of blood buffy coat. These receptors originate from a woman aged 18 to 75 with a cervical HPV16 infection that either progressed to CIN3+ or cleared (not recorded which).

As regards this clone: Coverage ceases 3 residues before the CDR3 finishes, and the germline J gene fills in the end. This chain links TRBV2 with TRBJ2-5; TRBD1 aligns across 9 bases. Trimming cost V 8 bases and J 2 bases; bases outside gene matches: 9. Germline CDR1 SNHLY, CDR2 FYNNEI. This CDR3 is 15 amino acids long. The CDR3 sequence is CASGGQGRRQETQYF. CDR3 DNA (partial): TGTGCCAGCGGTGGACAGGGGAGGAGGCAAGAGACC.

In the case of this clone: Coverage ceases 3 residues before the CDR3 finishes, and the germline J gene fills in the end. The chain uses TRBV7-9 and TRBJ1-3, with TRBD1 matching 7 bases. This CDR3 has 13 residues. The junction had 1 base not matched to a gene; V was cut back by 6 bases and J by 2 bases. Looked up from germline, CDR1 is SEHNR and CDR2 is FQNEAQ (reference sequence). CDR3 bases read: TGTGCCAGCAGGCAGGGGGCTGGAAACACC. Residues: CASRQGAGNT. The whole CDR3 region reads CASRQGAGNTIYF.

Concerning this clone itself: Read coverage stops 3 residues before the CDR3 terminus; the germline J gene supplies the remainder. The rearrangement uses TRBV19 and TRBJ1-1; a weak D match, TRBD1 (6 bases). Per germline, CDR1 LNHDA and CDR2 SQIVND (reference sequence). This CDR3 region has 17 residues. V gave up 7 bases and J gave up 4 bases, with 25 bases separating them. The CDR3 bases that were read are TGTGCCAGTACCAAGCAGGGACACCGAAGAACAGGCACTGAA. It specifies CASTKQGHRRTGTE. The full CDR3 sequence reads CASTKQGHRRTGTEAFF.

A note on this clone: The read is 3 residues too short to cover the CDR3 end, so that end is filled in from the germline J gene. The chain is built from TRBV5-6 and TRBJ1-4, with 7 bases that match TRBD1. Germline V gene data show CDR1 as SGHDT and CDR2 as YYEEEE. This CDR3 is built from 14 residues. Germline trimming cut 9 bases from V and 5 bases from J; bases unmatched to any gene: 10. The CDR3 here is CANMKTGQNEKLFF. The part of the CDR3 DNA that was read is TGTGCCAACATGAAGACAGGGCAAAATGAAAAA. Together with reference TRBV5-6 and TRBJ1-4, the CDR3 gives the full variable domain: DAGVTQSPTHLIKTRGQQVTLRCSPKSGHDTVSWYQQALGQGPQFIFQYYEEEERQRGNFPDRFSGHQFPNYSSELNVNALLLGDSALYLCANMKTGQNEKLFFGSGTQLSVL.

In the case of this clone: The read halts 3 residues ahead of the CDR3 end, with the missing end drawn from the germline J gene. The chain couples TRBV29-1 to TRBJ2-7; D gene ambiguous. Germline-derived CDR1 and CDR2 are SQVTM and ANQGSEA. Trimming took 6 bases from V and 1 from J, leaving 16 bases between them. This CDR3 is built from 14 residues. The part of the CDR3 DNA that was read is TGCAGCGTCGCCACCGTCCGCGATTCCTACGAG. Amino acid sequence: CSVATVRDSYE. The full-length CDR3 reads as CSVATVRDSYEQYF.

On this clone itself: The CDR3 is cut off 3 residues early in the read; its end comes from the germline J gene. The chain combines TRBV10-3 with TRBJ1-2, with 9 bases aligning to TRBD1. The CDR3 has 13 amino acids. CDR1 ENHRY and CDR2 SYGVKD come from the germline V gene. The CDR3 DNA, read in part, is TGTGCCATCAGTGAAGGACAGGGGCGCGGC. This gives the protein CAISEGQGRG. The CDR3, in full, reads CAISEGQGRGYTF.

A word on this clone: The CDR3 end falls 3 residues outside the read, so it is completed with the germline J gene. The chain carries TRBV7-2 and TRBJ2-7, with a possible D match to TRBD1 (5 bases). The germline V gene has CDR1 SGHTA and CDR2 FQGNSA. CDR3 length: 14 amino acids. V was shortened by 1 base and J by 3 bases, with 10 bases between the two germline ends. The sequenced CDR3 bases are TGTGCCAGCAGCTTAGGGGGCATTCTCTACGAG. It specifies CASSLGGILYE. The CDR3 reads in full as CASSLGGILYEQYF.

Concerning this clone: Relative to the germline gene, one junction end is altered; a read error may explain this. Coverage ceases 3 residues before the CDR3 finishes, and the germline J gene fills in the end. The rearrangement uses TRBV7-9 and TRBJ2-3; weak D call: TRBD2 (5 bases). The CDR3 contains 14 residues. The V gene's germline CDR1 is SEHNR and CDR2 FQNEAQ (reference sequence). Here the CDR3 reads CASSLVARADPQYF. The sequenced part of the CDR3 DNA is TGTGCCAGCAGCTTAGTAGCGAGGGCAGATCCG.

About this clone: The read ends 3 residues early relative to the CDR3; the germline J gene fills the gap. The chain links TRBV5-4 to TRBJ2-3; 7 bases agree with TRBD1. This CDR3 spans 15 amino acids. J lost 8 bases, V lost 4 bases, and 13 bases had no gene match. Germline values: CDR1 SGHNT, CDR2 YYREEE (reference sequence). CDR3 sequence reads: CASSLKQGSKGTQYF. The part of the CDR3 DNA that was read is TGTGCCAGCAGCCTAAAACAGGGGAGTAAGGGTACG.

Notes on this clone: The read halts 3 residues ahead of the CDR3 end, with the missing end drawn from the germline J gene. The chain links TRBV13 to TRBJ1-2; tentatively, D is TRBD1 (6 bases). This CDR3 is 13 amino acids long. Trimming stripped 4 bases from V and 7 bases from J, with 13 bases between. The germline CDR1 and CDR2 sequences are PRHDT and FYEKMQ (reference sequence). The CDR3 loop reads CASSSQGLGGYTF. CDR3 DNA, as far as it was read: TGTGCCAGCAGCTCACAGGGTTTAGGTGGC.

A remark on this clone: The read falls 3 residues short of the CDR3 end, and the missing part is taken from the germline J gene. V and J are TRBV7-9 and TRBJ2-3; D is ambiguous. CDR1 and CDR2 (germline): SEHNR, FQNEAQ (reference sequence). The V end lost 2 bases, the J end lost 3 bases, and 9 bases lay between the germline ends. The CDR3 runs to 14 residues. Here the CDR3 reads CASSLMTTTDTQYF. Incomplete CDR3 DNA: TGTGCCAGCAGCTTAATGACGACTACAGATACG. Full variable domain (outside the CDR3, taken from reference TRBV7-9 and TRBJ2-3): DTGVSQNPRHKITKRGQNVTFRCDPISEHNRLYWYRQTLGQGPEFLTYFQNEAQLEKSRLLSDRFSAERPKGSFSTLEIQRTEQGDSAMYLCASSLMTTTDTQYFGPGTRLTVL.

Note on this clone: The CDR3 end lies 3 residues beyond the end of the read and is filled in from the germline J gene. The chain has TRBV7-6 and TRBJ2-5; TRBD1 matches at 10 bases. With 5 bases clipped from V and 2 bases from J, the junction kept 11 bases outside the gene matches. Germline V lookup: CDR1 SGHVS, CDR2 FNYEAQ. This CDR3 is 17 amino acids long. CDR3: CASSPGPSDRGQETQYF. CDR3 bases read: TGTGCCAGCAGCCCTGGCCCCTCGGACAGGGGGCAAGAGACC.